Following are 7 T cell receptor beta chains from one sample sequenced in a study of T cell responses to AZD1222 COVID-19 vaccine. The protocol was immunoSEQ multiplex PCR, while the TCRdb copy is restricted to in-frame clones and leaves out a portion. This table has fewer than 70,000 clones, 80% appearing once. The material sequenced was peripheral blood, taken 28 days after the second AZD1222 dose. The receptors originated from an adult who received the AZD1222 COVID-19 vaccine.

The chain joins TRBV6-7 to TRBJ1-4; D is ambiguous. TRBV6-7 is classed as an ORF, of uncertain function. The V end was cut by 2 bases, the J end by 5 bases, with 6 bases between. This CDR3 comprises 13 residues. CDR3 loop: CASSYRGNEKLFF. The CDR3 nucleotides read TGTGCCAGCAGTTACAGAGGGAATGAAAAACTGTTTTTT.

The chain recombines TRBV29-1 with TRBJ2-5, with 7 positions matching TRBD1. The V segment lost 6 bases and the J segment 7 bases; nucleotides outside the gene matches: 8. The V gene's germline CDR1 is SQVTM and CDR2 ANQGSEA. The CDR3 spans 12 residues. DNA of the CDR3: TGCAGCGTCCCCAGACAGGGCGGGACCCAGTACTTC. This codes for CSVPRQGGTQYF. The whole variable domain, filled in from reference TRBV29-1 and TRBJ2-5, reads SAVISQKPSRDICQRGTSLTIQCQVDSQVTMMFWYRQQPGQSLTLIATANQGSEATYESGFVIDKFPISRPNLTFSTLTVSNMSPEDSSIYLCSVPRQGGTQYFGPGTRLLVL.

The chain employs TRBV5-4 and TRBJ2-1, with no clear D. The CDR3 sequence is 16 residues long. Germline V lookup: CDR1 SGHNT, CDR2 YYREEE (reference sequence). Trimming cost V 3 bases and J 0 bases, with 13 bases left between them. The CDR3 spells CASSSSDQSSYNEQFF. The CDR3 region has the DNA TGTGCCAGCAGCTCCTCGGACCAAAGCTCCTACAATGAGCAGTTCTTC.

The V gene is TRBV21-1, the J gene TRBJ2-1; TRBD2, the D gene given by the table, was not confirmed from the DNA. TRBV21-1 constitutes a pseudogene. This CDR3 comprises 20 residues. The CDR3 protein is CASSKAETRYSGGNYNEQFF. CDR3 DNA sequence: TGTGCCAGCAGCAAAGCGGAGACCAGATATAGCGGGGGGAACTACAATGAGCAGTTCTTC.

This chain joins TRBV30 and TRBJ2-3; TRBD2 aligns across 13 bases. Trimming at V came to 1 base and at J to 6 bases, leaving 10 bases not matched to a gene. Germline V gene lookup returns CDR1 GTSNPN and CDR2 SVGIG (reference sequence). The CDR3 contains 17 residues. The CDR3 sequence is CAWSAGLAGTLGDTQYF. The CDR3 DNA sequence: TGTGCCTGGAGTGCGGGACTAGCGGGGACCTTGGGGGATACGCAGTATTTT.

This chain uses TRBV19 with TRBJ1-6, with 7 nucleotides matching TRBD1. The CDR3 is made up of 15 amino acids. The V gene end was trimmed by 5 bases and the J gene end by 6 bases; junction bases not matched to a gene: 7. Germline values: CDR1 LNHDA, CDR2 SQIVND (reference sequence). The CDR3 coding sequence is TGTGCCAGTAGTCACCGGGACAGCTTTAATTCACCCCTCCACTTT. This codes for CASSHRDSFNSPLHF.

The chain carries TRBV7-9 and TRBJ2-4, with 8 bases aligning to TRBD1. V lost 5 bases and J lost 0; bases outside the gene matches: 9. This CDR3 is built from 17 residues. Germline CDR1 reads SEHNR; CDR2 reads FQNEAQ (reference sequence). The CDR3 reads CASSEQGDPLAKNIQYF. CDR3 bases: TGTGCCAGCAGCGAACAGGGGGACCCTTTAGCCAAAAACATTCAGTACTTC.